The rows below give T cell receptor beta chains drawn from one sample of a study of preoperative IRX-2 immunotherapy in early breast cancer. Generated by immunoSEQ multiplex PCR, the TCRdb table keeps only in-frame clones and is missing some. The table records around 40,000 clones, roughly 95% of them present only once. Sequencing was performed on tumor tissue, taken after IRX-2 immunotherapy. The origin of the receptors is a human donor with breast cancer. CDR3s include the opening cysteine and the closing phenylalanine or tryptophan. D genes are given only for firm matches.

d_call j_call v_call cdr3_nt cdr3_aa
- TRBJ2-1 TRBV4-3 TGCGCCAGCAGCCATCACTCATTCCAGGGTGATGAGCAGTTCTTC CASSHHSFQGDEQFF
- TRBJ1-4 TRBV2 TGTGCCAGCAGCCCAGTAGGTTGGGCTAATGAAAAACTGTTTTTT CASSPVGWANEKLFF
- TRBJ1-3 TRBV7-2 TGTGCCAGCAGCCCGACACACGGAAACACCATATATTTT CASSPTHGNTIYF
- TRBJ1-6 TRBV30 TGTGCCTGGAGTGTAGGACGAATCTATAATTCACCCCTCCACTTT CAWSVGRIYNSPLHF
TRBD1 TRBJ1-2 TRBV29-1 TGCAGCGTCGCCCCAGGGGGGGTCTATGGCTACACCTTC CSVAPGGVYGYTF
TRBD2 TRBJ2-1 TRBV2 TGTGCCAGCAGGGCGGGACTAGCGGTGGGGGAGCAGTTCTTC CASRAGLAVGEQFF
TRBD1 TRBJ1-3 TRBV13 TGTGCCAGCAGCCATACCCGGACAGGGGGCATCTGGGGCTCTGGAAACACCATATATTTT CASSHTRTGGIWGSGNTIYF
TRBD1 TRBJ1-2 TRBV7-2 TGTGCCAGCAGCCACCAGACAGGGGGCATCAACTATGGCTACACCTTC CASSHQTGGINYGYTF
- TRBJ2-4 TRBV28 TGTGCCAGCAGTTTAGGAGTGGGTCTAGCCAAAAACATTCAGTACTTC CASSLGVGLAKNIQYF
TRBD2 TRBJ2-7 TRBV29-1 TGCAGCGTTGTGGGGAGGGGCCCCTACGAGCAGTACTTC CSVVGRGPYEQYF
- TRBJ1-1 TRBV29-1 TGCAGCGGGGGGGACGGAGGTTGGACTGAAGCTTTCTTT CSGGDGGWTEAFF
TRBD1 TRBJ1-1 TRBV7-2 TGTGCCAGCAGAGCAGGGGGAGGGAACACTGAAGCTTTCTTT CASRAGGGNTEAFF
- TRBJ2-1 TRBV7-2 TGTGCCAGCAGCTGGGGGGACTACAATGAGCAGTTCTTC CASSWGDYNEQFF
- TRBJ1-3 TRBV15 TGTGCCACCAGCAGAGATCGCGGGGGGCATACCATATATTTT CATSRDRGGHTIYF
- TRBJ2-7 TRBV5-3 TGTGCCAGAAGCGTTGCCGAGTACAGCGGAAGAATCAATTACTACGAGCAGTACTTC CARSVAEYSGRINYYEQYF
- TRBJ1-1 TRBV28 TGTGCCAGCAGCCCTGGTAGAGAAGCTTTCTTT CASSPGREAFF
TRBD2 TRBJ2-5 TRBV19 TGTGCCAGTAGTCCTGAAGCGGGGGTAGGGACCCAGTACTTC CASSPEAGVGTQYF
- TRBJ2-1 TRBV7-9 TGTGCCAGCAGCGACAGTAGGGGAAATGAGCAGTTCTTC CASSDSRGNEQFF
- TRBJ2-3 TRBV7-9 TGTGCCAGCAGCTTATTCGTGGATACGCAGTATTTT CASSLFVDTQYF
TRBD1 TRBJ1-2 TRBV7-8 TGTGCCAGCAGCTTAGCAGGGGGCGGTCGTGGCTACACCTTC CASSLAGGGRGYTF
TRBD2 TRBJ2-1 TRBV11-2 TGTGCCAGCAGCTTAACGGTAGCGGGAGTCTACAATGAGCAGTTCTTC CASSLTVAGVYNEQFF
- TRBJ2-7 TRBV30 TGTGCCTGGAGTCCGTGGACCCCATCGGGCGAGCAGTACTTC CAWSPWTPSGEQYF
TRBD2 TRBJ2-1 TRBV7-9 TGTGCCAGCAGCCCAAGACTAGCGCTAAGGGATGAGCAGTTCTTC CASSPRLALRDEQFF
- TRBJ1-5 TRBV19 TGTGCCAGTAGTATAAGGCACAGGGAGAATCAGCCCCAGCATTTT CASSIRHRENQPQHF
- TRBJ2-7 TRBV27 TGTGCCAGCAGTTCCGTCTACGAGCAGTACTTC CASSSVYEQYF
TRBD1 TRBJ1-4 TRBV6-5 TGTGCCAGCAGCGAGACAGGGACCAAAAAACTGTTTTTT CASSETGTKKLFF
- TRBJ2-7 TRBV5-1 TGCGCCAGCAGCTTAGAGCGCCCGTCCTACGAGCAGTACTTC CASSLERPSYEQYF
- TRBJ2-5 TRBV11-2 TGTGCCAGCAGCCGCCGGGACTCGATGGAAGAGACCCAGTACTTC CASSRRDSMEETQYF
- TRBJ1-1 TRBV5-1 TGCGCCAGCGCCCCCACCGGGAACTTAAACACTGAAGCTTTCTTT CASAPTGNLNTEAFF
TRBD2 TRBJ2-1 TRBV7-3 TGTGCCAGCAGCTTTGGACTAGCGGGGTGGGATGAGCAGTTCTTC CASSFGLAGWDEQFF
- TRBJ2-2 TRBV6-1 TGTGCCAGCATTGGTCCGATACTAGCATTCGGGGAGCTGTTTTTT CASIGPILAFGELFF
- TRBJ1-2 TRBV30 TGTGCCTGGAGTTGGGGTCAGATAAAAGGCTACACCTTC CAWSWGQIKGYTF
- TRBJ2-7 TRBV19 TGTGCCAGTAGTAGTTTATGGGGGCGAATCTACGAGCAGTACTTC CASSSLWGRIYEQYF
- TRBJ2-3 TRBV4-1 TGCGCCAGCAGCCAAGGGACAGCAAGCACAGATACGCAGTATTTT CASSQGTASTDTQYF
- TRBJ2-1 TRBV18 TGTGCCAGCTCACCATTCTCTGGGGTCTACAATGAGCAGTTCTTC CASSPFSGVYNEQFF
- TRBJ2-7 TRBV10-2 TGCGCCAGCAGTGTACGGTCGGCGGGAAGCTCCTACGAGCAGTACTTC CASSVRSAGSSYEQYF
TRBD2 TRBJ2-7 TRBV7-6 TGTGCCAGCAGCTTAGCGATCACTAGCGGAAGCTACGAGCAGTACTTC CASSLAITSGSYEQYF
TRBD1 TRBJ2-5 TRBV9 TGTGCCAGCAGCGCCAGGGGGCTGTCGGAGACCCAGTACTTC CASSARGLSETQYF
- TRBJ2-1 TRBV10-1 TGCGCCAGCAGTGATAGGACAGCCGGACCCGCCGGGGGGTACTCCTACAATGAGCAGTTCTTC CASSDRTAGPAGGYSYNEQFF
TRBD1 TRBJ2-5 TRBV7-2 TGTGCCAGCAGCGGACAGGGGGCAAGTTTAGAGACCCAGTACTTC CASSGQGASLETQYF
- TRBJ2-3 TRBV11-3 TGTGCCAGCAGCTTAAGGAGGGGGTTAACAGATACGCAGTATTTT CASSLRRGLTDTQYF
- TRBJ2-3 TRBV5-1 TGCGCCAGCAGCTTGGCCCCAACAAGCGGCACAGATACGCAGTATTTT CASSLAPTSGTDTQYF
- TRBJ1-5 TRBV6-5 TGTGCCAGCAGTTACGAAGGGGGGCCCCAGCATTTT CASSYEGGPQHF
TRBD1 TRBJ1-2 TRBV15 TGTGCCACCAGCAGAGAAAGGGACAGGTCCTACACCTTC CATSRERDRSYTF
- TRBJ2-5 TRBV7-6 TGTGCCAGCAGGGGTAAGCCGGGACGCACACAAGAGACCCAGTACTTC CASRGKPGRTQETQYF
- TRBJ2-5 TRBV28 TGTGCCAGCAGTTCCGGCTTGGGGCAGGGGGGAGAGACCCAGTACTTC CASSSGLGQGGETQYF
TRBD1 TRBJ1-5 TRBV9 TGTGCCAGCAGCGGAACCGACAGGGGCAATCAGCCCCAGCATTTT CASSGTDRGNQPQHF
- TRBJ2-2 TRBV10-3 TGTGCCATCACCCCCGACCGAGACACCGGGGAGCTGTTTTTT CAITPDRDTGELFF
- TRBJ1-1 TRBV14 TGTGCCAGCAGCCACCCCTGGGGCATTAAGGCTTTCTTT CASSHPWGIKAFF
TRBD2 TRBJ2-3 TRBV30 TGTGCCTGGAGAGACCCCGGGACCGCAGCGTTAGCGGGGGGTCCCCTTTTGTCCGATACGCAGTATTTT CAWRDPGTAALAGGPLLSDTQYF
- TRBJ1-2 TRBV5-3 TGTGCCAGAGGGTCCCTCGACATGACGTCCGTCGCCTACACCTTC CARGSLDMTSVAYTF
- TRBJ2-3 TRBV5-1 TGCGCCAGCAGCTTAGATGGGGGCTACCGGCCAGATACGCAGTATTTT CASSLDGGYRPDTQYF